The 26 T cell receptor beta chains given below trace back to one sample, sequenced in a study of T cell clonotyping in hematopoietic cell transplantation. Sequencing used immunoSEQ multiplex PCR; TCRdb keeps in-frame clones, though not all of them. Of fewer than 15,000 clones in the sample, roughly 92% were seen once. The starting material was PBMCs, obtained 100 days after allogeneic stem cell transplant. The receptors here all came from a female patient aged 50-59 years who had an allogeneic stem cell transplant from an unrelated donor, so the T cells may come from the graft donor. Some clones in this sample may be carry-over from other donors' samples.

V and J are TRBV11-2 and TRBJ1-1; D unresolved. Trimming removed 2 bases from V and 11 bases from J, with 9 bases in between. Germline CDR1 SGHAT, CDR2 FQNNGV. The CDR3 is 11 residues long. CDR3: CASSLLRAAFF. CDR3 sequence (DNA): TGTGCCAGCAGCTTACTCCGAGCCGCTTTCTTT.

The chain is built from TRBV25-1 and TRBJ1-5, with TRBD1 matching over 7 bases. The germline CDR1 and CDR2 sequences are MGHDK and SYGVNS. V lost 2 bases and J lost 1; bases outside the gene matches: 5. The length of the CDR3 is 16 residues. This CDR3 is CASSEGARGSNQPQHF. The CDR3 coding sequence is TGTGCCAGCAGTGAAGGAGCCAGGGGGAGCAATCAGCCCCAGCATTTT.

This clone was picked up a small number of times. The chain is built from TRBV13 and TRBJ2-1; D is tentatively TRBD1 or TRBD2 (5 bases each). The CDR3 has 19 amino acids. V shed 3 bases and J shed 7 bases, with 28 bases lying between them. Germline V lookup: CDR1 PRHDT, CDR2 FYEKMQ (reference sequence). CDR3 sequence: CASSFEDYLRKGLLNEQFF. CDR3 coding DNA: TGTGCCAGCAGCTTTGAAGACTACCTCCGAAAGGGGCTTTTGAATGAGCAGTTCTTC.

The chain uses TRBV2 and TRBJ2-5, with TRBD1 matching over 7 bases. The germline V gene has CDR1 SNHLY and CDR2 FYNNEI. CDR3 length equals 15 residues. V shed 0 bases, J shed 2 bases, and the junction held 3 bases outside the gene matches. The CDR3 sequence is CASSEAGRGQETQYF. For the CDR3, the DNA is TGTGCCAGCAGTGAAGCGGGCAGGGGGCAAGAGACCCAGTACTTC.

The V gene is TRBV29-1, the J gene TRBJ1-4; D gene uncertain. This CDR3 region has 13 residues. Germline V gene data show CDR1 as SQVTM and CDR2 as ANQGSEA. Trimming took 7 bases from V and 6 from J, leaving 15 bases between them. The CDR3: CSALVGGDEKLFF. The CDR3 DNA follows: TGCAGCGCCTTAGTCGGCGGGGATGAAAAACTGTTTTTT.

The CDR3 sequence is CASRGSLNTEAFF. DNA for the CDR3: TGTGCCAGCAGGGGGAGTTTGAACACTGAAGCTTTCTTT. The chain recombines TRBV2 with TRBJ1-1; D gene ambiguous. Germline lookup yields CDR1 SNHLY and CDR2 FYNNEI. The CDR3 is made up of 13 amino acids. V shed 6 bases and J shed 0 bases, with 8 bases lying between them.

The chain carries TRBV12-5 and TRBJ1-5, with 7 bases that match TRBD1. Germline V gene lookup returns CDR1 LGHNT and CDR2 FRNRAP. The CDR3 sequence is 16 residues long. Trimming cost V 6 bases and J 5 bases; bases outside gene matches: 13. This CDR3 reads CASGHRTGRSYQPQHF. The CDR3 region has the DNA TGTGCTAGTGGACATCGGACAGGAAGAAGTTATCAGCCCCAGCATTTT.

The CDR3 bases are TGTGCCAGCAGTGACCGGCAAGACTACGAGCAGTACTTC. Its translation is CASSDRQDYEQYF. This chain uses TRBV2 with TRBJ2-7; D is unclear. V gave up 3 bases and J gave up 3 bases, with 9 bases separating them. CDR1 is SNHLY, CDR2 FYNNEI, per germline. The CDR3 covers 13 residues.

The chain combines TRBV5-4 with TRBJ1-1, with unresolved D. This CDR3 has 13 amino acids. Germline CDR1 reads SGHNT; CDR2 reads YYREEE (reference sequence). V lost 0 bases and J 2 bases, leaving 5 bases between the germline ends. The CDR3 sequence: CASSLGGNTEAFF. Written as DNA, the CDR3 is TGTGCCAGCAGCTTGGGTGGTAACACTGAAGCTTTCTTT.

The chain recombines TRBV7-2 with TRBJ1-2; D not certain. CDR3 length: 16 residues. Germline V gene data show CDR1 as SGHTA and CDR2 as FQGNSA. The V end was cut by 4 bases, the J end by 0 bases, with 15 bases between. In nucleotides, the CDR3 is TGTGCCAGCAGCTCCCCGTCAACTAGGCCTAACTATGGCTACACCTTC. Encoded protein: CASSSPSTRPNYGYTF.

The chain is built from TRBV29-1 and TRBJ2-5, with D hard to call. The CDR3 runs 13 residues. V was pared by 1 base and J by 5 bases, with 11 bases between. Germline CDR1 SQVTM, CDR2 ANQGSEA. CDR3 sequence: CSVEGFFGETQYF. In DNA, the CDR3 is TGCAGCGTTGAAGGTTTCTTTGGGGAGACCCAGTACTTC. Full variable domain (remainder filled in from reference TRBV29-1 and TRBJ2-5): SAVISQKPSRDICQRGTSLTIQCQVDSQVTMMFWYRQQPGQSLTLIATANQGSEATYESGFVIDKFPISRPNLTFSTLTVSNMSPEDSSIYLCSVEGFFGETQYFGPGTRLLVL.

This chain joins TRBV5-6 and TRBJ1-1, with a tentative D call TRBD1 (5 bases). The CDR3 totals 16 residues. V lost 4 bases to trimming and J lost 1 base, with 17 bases between them. Germline CDR1 SGHDT, CDR2 YYEEEE. CDR3 nucleotides: TGTGCCAGCAGCCAAAATTTCTGGGACCGGAACACTGAAGCTTTCTTT. Translation: CASSQNFWDRNTEAFF.

The chain uses TRBV9 and TRBJ2-4; D uncertain. CDR1 and CDR2 (germline): SGDLS, YYNGEE. The CDR3 length is 14 residues. V lost 6 bases and J lost 0, with 10 bases in between. CDR3 region: CASTNTLAKNIQYF. CDR3 in DNA: TGTGCCAGCACAAACACACTAGCCAAAAACATTCAGTACTTC.

The chain combines TRBV9 with TRBJ2-3; no definite D call. The CDR3 is 14 residues long. V lost 1 base to trimming and J lost 2 bases, with 8 bases between them. Germline V gives CDR1 SGDLS, CDR2 YYNGEE. The CDR3 sequence: CASSVRQTTDTQYF. CDR3 DNA sequence: TGTGCCAGCAGCGTACGGCAGACCACAGATACGCAGTATTTT.

The chain links TRBV19 to TRBJ2-3; no reliable D call. From germline, CDR1 is LNHDA and CDR2 SQIVND (reference sequence). The V end lost 7 bases, the J end lost 5 bases, and 10 bases lay between the germline ends. The length of the CDR3 is 12 residues. CDR3 sequence (DNA): TGTGCCAGTAAAGGCCCGGGAGATACGCAGTATTTT. Translated: CASKGPGDTQYF.

The gene calls are TRBV5-6 and TRBJ2-7; no firm D call. The CDR3 is made up of 13 amino acids. Germline assignment: CDR1 SGHDT and CDR2 YYEEEE. The ends were cut back, 4 bases at V and 2 bases at J, with 10 bases in the middle. The CDR3, as DNA: TGTGCCAGCAGCACGGACGGCACCTACGAGCAGTACTTC. Protein sequence: CASSTDGTYEQYF.

This chain joins TRBV7-8 and TRBJ1-5, with 8 bases fitting TRBD1. Looked up from germline, CDR1 is SGHVS and CDR2 is FQNEAQ. The ends lost 5 bases at V and 3 bases at J; junction bases unmatched: 3. The CDR3 is 14 amino acids. The CDR3 region is CASSRGQVNQPQHF. In DNA, the CDR3 is TGTGCCAGCAGCCGGGGACAGGTCAATCAGCCCCAGCATTTT.

The V gene is TRBV19, the J gene TRBJ1-1, with 7 bases lining up with TRBD1. With V trimmed by 7 bases and J by 7 bases, 12 bases remained unmatched. Looked up from germline, CDR1 is LNHDA and CDR2 is SQIVND (reference sequence). The CDR3 has 14 amino acids. The CDR3 DNA reads as TGTGCCAGTACCCCGGGACAGACAACCTATGAAGCTTTCTTT. Protein sequence: CASTPGQTTYEAFF.

The chain couples TRBV28 to TRBJ2-5; possible D gene TRBD2, 6 bases. The CDR3 consists of 17 residues. Germline CDR1 reads MDHEN; CDR2 reads SYDVKM. Trimming stripped 6 bases from V and 6 bases from J, with 26 bases between. CDR3 sequence (DNA): TGTGCCAGCAGACGAAATCTCCGGGACCCCGGAGGGCAGACCCAGTACTTC. This codes for CASRRNLRDPGGQTQYF.

A single count supports this clone. The rearrangement uses TRBV19 and TRBJ2-7, with a possible D match to TRBD1 (6 bases). CDR1 LNHDA and CDR2 SQIVND come from the germline V gene (reference sequence). Trimming shortened V by 5 bases and J by 0 bases, and 11 bases separated the two germline ends. The CDR3 covers 14 residues. The CDR3 sequence is CASSLDRYSYEQYF. The CDR3 coding sequence is TGTGCCAGTAGTCTTGACAGGTACTCCTACGAGCAGTACTTC.

The chain combines TRBV19 with TRBJ1-1; the D is unclear. V was pared by 3 bases and J by 1 base, with 6 bases between. Germline values: CDR1 LNHDA, CDR2 SQIVND (reference sequence). The CDR3 length is 13 residues. The CDR3 coding sequence is TGTGCCAGTAGTATTTCTACGAACACTGAAGCTTTCTTT. It encodes CASSISTNTEAFF.

The rearrangement uses TRBV28 and TRBJ1-1; no definite D call. V was clipped by 3 bases and J by 0 bases, with 14 bases between them. CDR3 length: 16 amino acids. In germline, CDR1 is MDHEN, CDR2 SYDVKM. CDR3 in amino acids: CASSFLGSPMNTEAFF. CDR3 bases: TGTGCCAGCAGTTTCCTCGGCAGTCCAATGAACACTGAAGCTTTCTTT.

This clone was counted a single time. This chain links TRBV7-2 with TRBJ2-2; TRBD2 agrees at 9 bases. CDR1 is SGHTA and CDR2 is FQGNSA in the germline V gene. Trimming at V came to 1 base and at J to 9 bases, leaving 6 bases not matched to a gene. This CDR3 is 15 amino acids long. The CDR3 region has the DNA TGTGCCAGCAGCTTAGTACGAGCGGGGGGCCGGGAGCTGTTTTTT. It encodes CASSLVRAGGRELFF.

With respect to this clone: Germline is not matched at one junction end, which may reflect a read error. The V and J genes are TRBV9 and TRBJ1-1; D remains ambiguous. Germline CDR1 SGDLS, CDR2 YYNGEE. The CDR3 length is 12 residues. The CDR3 loop is CASSVGDTEAFF. DNA for the CDR3: TGCGCCAGCAGCGTAGGAGACACTGAAGCTTTCTTT. The whole variable domain, filled in from reference TRBV9 and TRBJ1-1, reads DSGVTQTPKHLITATGQRVTLRCSPRSGDLSVYWYQQSLDQGLQFLIQYYNGEERAKGNILERFSAQQFPDLHSELNLSSLELGDSALYFCASSVGDTEAFFGQGTRLTVV.

This clone showed up just once. V usage is TRBV10-1 and J usage is TRBJ2-1, with D maybe TRBD1 (7 bases). From germline, CDR1 is WNHNN and CDR2 SYGVQD (reference sequence). The CDR3 runs 16 residues. Trimming took 0 bases from V and 7 from J, leaving 16 bases between them. The CDR3 DNA reads TGCGCCAGCAGTGAGTCGATTGGAGGGGGCATGAATGAGCAGTTCTTC. Amino acids: CASSESIGGGMNEQFF.

The V and J genes are TRBV2 and TRBJ2-2; the D gene is possibly TRBD1 (5 bases). In germline, CDR1 is SNHLY, CDR2 FYNNEI. The V end was cut by 5 bases, the J end by 4 bases, with 14 bases between. The CDR3 is made up of 15 amino acids. The CDR3 nucleotides are TGTGCCAGCAGTCGGCAGTATCAGGGCACCGGGGAGCTGTTTTTT. Residues: CASSRQYQGTGELFF.